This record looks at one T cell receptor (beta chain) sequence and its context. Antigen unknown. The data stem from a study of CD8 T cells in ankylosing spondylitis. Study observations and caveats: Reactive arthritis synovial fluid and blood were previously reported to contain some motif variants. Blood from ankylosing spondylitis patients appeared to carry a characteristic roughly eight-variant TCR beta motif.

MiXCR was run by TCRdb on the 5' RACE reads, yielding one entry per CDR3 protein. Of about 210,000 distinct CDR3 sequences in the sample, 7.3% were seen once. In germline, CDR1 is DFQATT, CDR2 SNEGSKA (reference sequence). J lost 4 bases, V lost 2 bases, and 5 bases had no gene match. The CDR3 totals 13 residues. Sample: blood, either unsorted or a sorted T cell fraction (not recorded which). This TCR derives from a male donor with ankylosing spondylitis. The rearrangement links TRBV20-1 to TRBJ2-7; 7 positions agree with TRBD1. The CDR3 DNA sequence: TGCAGTGCTAGATCCAGGGGGAGATACGAGCAGTACTTC. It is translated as CSARSRGRYEQYF.